This TCR beta chain was captured in a study of shared clonotypes between healthy human individuals. With regard to this clone: The antigen is undetermined.

The donors, all of them Caucasian adults, lived in Nashville, Tennessee. The J segment lost 1 base and the V segment lost 7 bases, leaving 6 bases of the junction unmatched. The V gene's germline CDR1 is SGHTA and CDR2 FQGTGA. The CDR3 has 14 amino acids. The data were produced by immunoSEQ multiplex PCR, yet TCRdb's version contains in-frame clones alone and is incomplete. The sample holds 2 million to 2.5 million clones; just under 95% are singletons and the top ten take 0.37%. Study outcomes and limitations: Represented diversity (both genetic and exposure-history) was limited by the small number of donors.

The gene calls are TRBV7-3 and TRBJ2-5, with 7 bases aligning to TRBD2. The TCR originated in a man aged 18 to 29 in good health. Some clones in this sample may be carry-over from other donors' samples. The sample consisted of naive CD4+ T cells from PBMCs. Subset denoted: CD45RA+ positively selected. CDR3 residues: CASKRRESQETQYF. In DNA form, the CDR3 reads TGTGCCAGCAAACGGCGGGAGTCCCAAGAGACCCAGTACTTC.